The rows below give T cell receptor beta chains drawn from one sample of a study of vaccination effects on CD4 cells after COVID-19. The antigens these receptors bind are not known. TCRdb's copy holds only in-frame clones and misses some; the assay was immunoSEQ multiplex PCR. This table holds 30,000 to 40,000 clones, 82% found once. The starting material was CD4+ T cells from PBMCs cultured with HCoV-NL63 spike peptides, obtained after COVID-19 vaccination. The receptors here all came from a human donor who received a COVID-19 vaccine. Some clones in this sample may be carry-over from other donors' samples. Both conserved end residues are part of each CDR3. The D gene is left open where the match is weak. Clone size is not always given. Where it is, it says once, few, many or a class for expanded clones.

TRBJ1-1	14	TRBV3-1/TRBV3-2	TRBD1	NA	CASSPGDRGPEAFF	TGTGCCAGCAGCCCCGGGGACAGGGGACCTGAAGCTTTCTTT
TRBJ2-1	16	TRBV3-1/TRBV3-2	NA	NA	CASSQEDQSSYNEQFF	TGTGCCAGCAGCCAAGAAGACCAAAGCTCCTACAATGAGCAGTTCTTC
TRBJ1-4	19	TRBV7-6	NA	NA	CASSLAISKTGNTGEKLFF	TGTGCCAGCAGCTTAGCGATAAGTAAGACAGGCAACACGGGGGAAAAACTGTTTTTT
TRBJ1-1	13	TRBV18	NA	NA	CASSQGPDGEAFF	TGTGCCAGCTCACAGGGCCCCGACGGTGAAGCTTTCTTT
TRBJ1-6	15	TRBV6-5	NA	NA	CASSYRQLGNSPLHF	TGTGCCAGCAGTTACAGGCAGCTCGGTAATTCACCCCTCCACTTT
TRBJ1-4	14	TRBV3-1/TRBV3-2	NA	NA	CASSQTGGGEKLFF	TGTGCCAGCAGTCAAACGGGCGGAGGCGAAAAACTGTTTTTT
TRBJ2-3	16	TRBV9	TRBD2	NA	CASTGGPVAGTDTQYF	TGTGCCAGCACGGGGGGACCGGTGGCGGGCACAGATACGCAGTATTTT
TRBJ1-3	13	TRBV4-1	NA	NA	CASSQDSGNTIYF	TGCGCCAGCAGCCAAGACTCTGGAAACACCATATATTTT
TRBJ1-5	15	TRBV27	NA	once	CASSRSGVPGQPQHF	TGTGCCAGCAGTCGATCGGGGGTACCGGGTCAGCCCCAGCATTTT
TRBJ1-4	14	TRBV2	NA	NA	CASSEGARYEKLFF	TGTGCCAGCAGTGAAGGGGCTAGGTATGAAAAACTGTTTTTT
TRBJ2-5	12	TRBV24-1	NA	NA	CATSSGGETQYF	TGTGCCACCAGTTCGGGTGGGGAGACCCAGTACTTC
TRBJ1-1	14	TRBV6-5	TRBD1	NA	CASSYAGGRTEAFF	TGTGCCAGCAGTTACGCAGGGGGGAGAACTGAAGCTTTCTTT
TRBJ1-1	13	TRBV6-2/TRBV6-3	NA	NA	CASSYAGYTEAFF	TGTGCCAGCAGTTACGCTGGATACACTGAAGCTTTCTTT
TRBJ1-2	14	TRBV5-1	NA	NA	CASNGGQALLGYTF	TGCGCCAGCAACGGCGGGCAGGCCCTCTTGGGCTACACCTTC
TRBJ2-3	17	TRBV10-1	TRBD2	NA	CASSETLAGASRDTQYF	TGCGCCAGCAGTGAGACCCTAGCGGGGGCATCTAGAGATACGCAGTATTTT
TRBJ1-2	14	TRBV6-1	NA	NA	CASSELGAGYGYTF	TGTGCCAGCAGTGAACTGGGGGCAGGCTATGGCTACACCTTC
TRBJ2-2	16	TRBV7-3	NA	NA	CASSLRGTSPTGELFF	TGTGCCAGCAGCTTACGAGGGACTTCGCCTACTGGGGAGCTGTTTTTT
TRBJ1-5	12	TRBV3-1/TRBV3-2	NA	once	CASSQVDQPQHF	TGTGCCAGCAGCCAAGTTGACCAGCCCCAGCATTTT
TRBJ1-2	15	TRBV5-1	NA	NA	CASSLLMSLGYGYTF	TGCGCCAGCAGCTTGTTAATGTCGCTTGGCTATGGCTACACCTTC
TRBJ2-4	15	TRBV19	TRBD1	NA	CASRRTGISGNIQYF	TGTGCCAGTAGGCGGACAGGGATTAGTGGAAACATTCAGTACTTC
TRBJ1-1	15	TRBV5-6	TRBD1	NA	CASSPGGQGSTEAFF	TGTGCCAGCAGCCCGGGGGGACAGGGGAGCACTGAAGCTTTCTTT
TRBJ2-6	16	TRBV28	NA	NA	CASSSAGLSGANVLTF	TGTGCCAGCAGTTCCGCTGGACTCTCTGGGGCCAACGTCCTGACTTTC